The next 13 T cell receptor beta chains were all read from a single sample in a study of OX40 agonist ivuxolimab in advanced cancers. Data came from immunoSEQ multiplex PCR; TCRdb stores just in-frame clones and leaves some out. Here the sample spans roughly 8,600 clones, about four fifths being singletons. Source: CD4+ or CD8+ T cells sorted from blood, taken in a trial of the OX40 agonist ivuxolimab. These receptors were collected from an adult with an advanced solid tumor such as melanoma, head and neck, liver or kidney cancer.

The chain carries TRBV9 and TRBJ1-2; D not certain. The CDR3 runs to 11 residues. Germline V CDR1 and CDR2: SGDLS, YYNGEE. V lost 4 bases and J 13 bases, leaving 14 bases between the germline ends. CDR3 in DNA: TGTGCCAGCAGCCCTCGGGGTACTTTCACCTTC. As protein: CASSPRGTFTF.

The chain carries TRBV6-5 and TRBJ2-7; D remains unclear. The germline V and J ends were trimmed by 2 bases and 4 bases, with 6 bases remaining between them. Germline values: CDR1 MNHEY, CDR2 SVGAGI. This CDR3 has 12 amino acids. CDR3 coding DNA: TGTGCCAGCAGTTACAATCGATACGAGCAGTACTTC. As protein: CASSYNRYEQYF.

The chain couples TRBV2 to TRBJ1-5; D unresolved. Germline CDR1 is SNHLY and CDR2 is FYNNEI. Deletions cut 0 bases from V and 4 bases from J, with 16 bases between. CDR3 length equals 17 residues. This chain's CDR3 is CASSEALWTEHNQPQHF. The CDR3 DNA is TGTGCCAGCAGTGAAGCGCTCTGGACGGAACATAATCAGCCCCAGCATTTT.

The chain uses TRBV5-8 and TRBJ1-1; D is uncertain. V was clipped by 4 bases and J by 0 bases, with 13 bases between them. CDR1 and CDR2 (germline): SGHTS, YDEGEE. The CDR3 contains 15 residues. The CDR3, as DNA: TGTGCCAGCAGCGGCCCGACGGTACTGAACACTGAAGCTTTCTTT. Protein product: CASSGPTVLNTEAFF.

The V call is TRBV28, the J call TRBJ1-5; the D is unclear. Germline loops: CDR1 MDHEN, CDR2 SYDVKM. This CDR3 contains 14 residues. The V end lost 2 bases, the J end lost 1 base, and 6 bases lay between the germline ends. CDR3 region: CASSLLDSNQPQHF. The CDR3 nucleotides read TGTGCCAGCAGTTTACTGGACAGCAATCAGCCCCAGCATTTT.

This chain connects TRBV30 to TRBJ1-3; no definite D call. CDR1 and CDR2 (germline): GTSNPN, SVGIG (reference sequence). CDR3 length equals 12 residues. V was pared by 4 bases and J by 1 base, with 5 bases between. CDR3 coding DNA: TGTGCCTGGAAAAAATCTGGAAACACCATATATTTT. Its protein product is CAWKKSGNTIYF.

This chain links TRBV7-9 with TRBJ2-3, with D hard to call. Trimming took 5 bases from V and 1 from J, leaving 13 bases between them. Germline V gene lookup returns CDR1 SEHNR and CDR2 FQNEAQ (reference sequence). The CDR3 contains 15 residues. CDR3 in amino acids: CASSPPGSGTDTQYF. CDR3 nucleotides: TGTGCCAGCAGCCCACCAGGCTCAGGCACAGATACGCAGTATTTT.

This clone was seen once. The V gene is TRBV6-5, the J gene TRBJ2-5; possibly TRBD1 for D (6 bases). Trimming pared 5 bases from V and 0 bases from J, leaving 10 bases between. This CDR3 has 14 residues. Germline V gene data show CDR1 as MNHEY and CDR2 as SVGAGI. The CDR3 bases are TGTGCCAGCAGTCTTACAGGGAACCAAGAGACCCAGTACTTC. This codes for CASSLTGNQETQYF.

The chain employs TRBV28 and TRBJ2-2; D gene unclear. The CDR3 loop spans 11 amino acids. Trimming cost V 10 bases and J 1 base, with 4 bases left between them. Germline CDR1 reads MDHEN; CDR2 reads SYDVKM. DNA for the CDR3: TGTGCCACCTTGAACACCGGGGAGCTGTTTTTT. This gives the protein CATLNTGELFF. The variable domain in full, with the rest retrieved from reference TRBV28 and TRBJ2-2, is DVKVTQSSRYLVKRTGEKVFLECVQDMDHENMFWYRQDPGLGLRLIYFSYDVKMKEKGDIPEGYSVSREKKERFSLILESASTNQTSMYLCATLNTGELFFGEGSRLTVL.

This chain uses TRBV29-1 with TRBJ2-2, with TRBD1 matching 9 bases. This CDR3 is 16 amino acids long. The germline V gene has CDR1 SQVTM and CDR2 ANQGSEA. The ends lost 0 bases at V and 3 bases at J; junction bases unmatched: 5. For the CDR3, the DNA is TGCAGCGTTGAAGATAGGGGGACAGGGTACACCGGGGAGCTGTTTTTT. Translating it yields CSVEDRGTGYTGELFF.

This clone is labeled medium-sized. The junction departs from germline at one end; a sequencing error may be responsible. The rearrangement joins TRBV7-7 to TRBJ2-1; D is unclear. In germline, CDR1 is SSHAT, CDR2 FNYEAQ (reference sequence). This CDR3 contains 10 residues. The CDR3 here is CASSYNEQFF. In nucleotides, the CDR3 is TGTGCTAGCAGCTACAATGAGCAGTTCTTC.

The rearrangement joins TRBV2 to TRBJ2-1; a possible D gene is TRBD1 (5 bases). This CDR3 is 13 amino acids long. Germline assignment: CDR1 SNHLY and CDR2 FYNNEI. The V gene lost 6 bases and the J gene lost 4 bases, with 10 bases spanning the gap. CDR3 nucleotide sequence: TGTGCCAGCAGGCCAACAGGATACAATGAGCAGTTCTTC. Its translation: CASRPTGYNEQFF.

The CDR3 spells CASSPAGTDTQYF. The CDR3 DNA sequence: TGTGCCAGCAGTCCAGCTGGGACAGATACGCAGTATTTT. V is TRBV6-4 and J is TRBJ2-3; D unresolved. Trimming took off 5 bases at V and 3 bases at J, with 9 bases between the two ends. This CDR3 spans 13 amino acids. Germline V gene data show CDR1 as MRHNA and CDR2 as SNTAGT.